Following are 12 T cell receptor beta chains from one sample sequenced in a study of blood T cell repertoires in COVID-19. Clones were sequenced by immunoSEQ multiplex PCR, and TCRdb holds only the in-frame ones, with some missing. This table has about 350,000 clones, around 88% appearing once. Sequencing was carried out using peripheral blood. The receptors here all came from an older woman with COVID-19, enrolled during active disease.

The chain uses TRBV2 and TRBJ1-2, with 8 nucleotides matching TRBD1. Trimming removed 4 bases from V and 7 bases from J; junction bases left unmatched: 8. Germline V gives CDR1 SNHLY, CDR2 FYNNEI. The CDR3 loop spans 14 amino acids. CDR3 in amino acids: CASSGGQGLGGYTF. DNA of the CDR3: TGTGCCAGCAGTGGAGGACAGGGCCTGGGTGGCTACACCTTC.

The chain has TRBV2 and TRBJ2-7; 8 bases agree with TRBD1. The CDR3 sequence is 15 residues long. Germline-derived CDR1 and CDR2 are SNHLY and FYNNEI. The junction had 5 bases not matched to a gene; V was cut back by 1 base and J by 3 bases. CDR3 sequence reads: CASSEGQGLYYEQYF. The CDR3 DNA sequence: TGTGCCAGCAGTGAAGGACAGGGGTTGTACTACGAGCAGTACTTC.

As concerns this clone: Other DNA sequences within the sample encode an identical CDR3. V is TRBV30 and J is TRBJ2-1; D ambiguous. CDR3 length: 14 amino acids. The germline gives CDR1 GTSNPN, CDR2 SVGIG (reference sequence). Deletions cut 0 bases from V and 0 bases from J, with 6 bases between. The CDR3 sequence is CAWSVPSSYNEQFF. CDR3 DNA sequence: TGTGCCTGGAGTGTACCCAGCTCCTACAATGAGCAGTTCTTC. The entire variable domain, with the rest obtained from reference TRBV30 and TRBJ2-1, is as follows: SQTIHQWPATLVQPVGSPLSLECTVEGTSNPNLYWYRQAAGRGLQLLFYSVGIGQISSEVPQNLSASRPQDRQFILSSKKLLLSDSGFYLCAWSVPSSYNEQFFGPGTRLTVL.

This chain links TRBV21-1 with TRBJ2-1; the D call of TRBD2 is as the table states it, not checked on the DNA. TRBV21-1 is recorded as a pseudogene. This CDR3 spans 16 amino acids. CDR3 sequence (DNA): TGTGCCAGCAGCTCCGTTCCGGAGAGCTCCTACAATGAGCAGTTCTTC. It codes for CASSSVPESSYNEQFF.

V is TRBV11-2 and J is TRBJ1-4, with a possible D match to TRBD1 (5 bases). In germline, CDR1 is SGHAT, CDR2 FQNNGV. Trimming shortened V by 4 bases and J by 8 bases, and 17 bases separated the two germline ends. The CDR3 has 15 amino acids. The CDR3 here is CASSSGWGRREKLFF. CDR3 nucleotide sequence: TGTGCCAGCAGCTCGGGGTGGGGGAGGCGAGAAAAACTGTTTTTT.

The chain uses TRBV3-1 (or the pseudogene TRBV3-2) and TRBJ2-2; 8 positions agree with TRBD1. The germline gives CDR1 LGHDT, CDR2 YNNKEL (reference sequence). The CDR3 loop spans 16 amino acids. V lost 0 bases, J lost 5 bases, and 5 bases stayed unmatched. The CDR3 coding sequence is TGTGCCAGCAGCCAAGAACGCAGGGGGCGGACCGGGGAGCTGTTTTTT. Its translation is CASSQERRGRTGELFF.

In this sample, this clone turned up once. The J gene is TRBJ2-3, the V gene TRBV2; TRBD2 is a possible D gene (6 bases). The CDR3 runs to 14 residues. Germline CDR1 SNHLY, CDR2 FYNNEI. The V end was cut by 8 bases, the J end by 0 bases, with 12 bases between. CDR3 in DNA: TGTGCCAGCGGGGGACTGACTAGCACAGATACGCAGTATTTT. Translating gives CASGGLTSTDTQYF.

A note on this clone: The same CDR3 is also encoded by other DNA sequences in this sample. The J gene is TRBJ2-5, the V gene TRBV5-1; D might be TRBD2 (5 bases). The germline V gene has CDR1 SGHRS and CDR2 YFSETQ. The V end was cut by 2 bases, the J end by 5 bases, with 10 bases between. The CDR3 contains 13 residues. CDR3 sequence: CASSLEGSETQYF. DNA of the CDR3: TGCGCCAGCAGCTTAGAGGGATCGGAGACCCAGTACTTC. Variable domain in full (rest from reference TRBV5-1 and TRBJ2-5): KAGVTQTPRYLIKTRGQQVTLSCSPISGHRSVSWYQQTPGQGLQFLFEYFSETQRNKGNFPGRFSGRQFSNSRSEMNVSTLELGDSALYLCASSLEGSETQYFGPGTRLLVL.

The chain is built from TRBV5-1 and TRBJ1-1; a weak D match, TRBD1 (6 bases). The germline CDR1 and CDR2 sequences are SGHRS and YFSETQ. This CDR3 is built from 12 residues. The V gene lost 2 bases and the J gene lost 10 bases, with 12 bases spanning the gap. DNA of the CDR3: TGCGCCAGCAGCTTTCAGGGGCTAGGAGCTTTCTTT. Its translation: CASSFQGLGAFF.

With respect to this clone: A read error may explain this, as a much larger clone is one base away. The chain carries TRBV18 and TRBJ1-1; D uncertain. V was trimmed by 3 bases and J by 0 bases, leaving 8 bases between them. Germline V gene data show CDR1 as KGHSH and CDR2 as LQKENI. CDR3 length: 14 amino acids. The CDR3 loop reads CASSPGRLNTEAFF. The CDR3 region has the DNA TGTGCCAGCTCACCGGGCAGGCTGAACACTGAAGCTTTCTTT.

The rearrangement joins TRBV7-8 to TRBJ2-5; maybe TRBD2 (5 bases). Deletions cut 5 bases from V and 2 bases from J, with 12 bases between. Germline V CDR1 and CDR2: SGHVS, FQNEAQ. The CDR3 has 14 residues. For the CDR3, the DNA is TGTGCCAGCAGCCCCCCCCGGGATCAAGAGACCCAGTACTTC. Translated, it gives CASSPPRDQETQYF.

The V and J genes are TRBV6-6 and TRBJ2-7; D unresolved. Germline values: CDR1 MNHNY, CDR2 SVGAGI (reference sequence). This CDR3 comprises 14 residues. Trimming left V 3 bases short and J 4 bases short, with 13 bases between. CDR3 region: CASSYGASSYEQYF. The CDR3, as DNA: TGTGCCAGCAGTTATGGAGCCAGTTCATACGAGCAGTACTTC.